The source of this T cell receptor beta chain is a study of T cells after yellow fever vaccination. Notes on the study in general: Booster sampling recovered most clones from primary vaccination (approximately 97% CD4, roughly 88% CD8).

Using its own MiXCR run on the 5' RACE reads, TCRdb lists one record per CDR3 protein. This sample carries more than 95,000 distinct CDR3 sequences, roughly 8.2% of them seen once, and the ten largest clones take less than 40%. For this clonotype: The antigen remains unidentified.

The sequencing used CD8+ T cells sorted from PBMCs, collected on the day of the yellow fever booster vaccination. This TCR was recovered from a man aged 18 to 29 who received the YFV17D yellow fever vaccine.

This CDR3 is CASSLTRGQGANYGYTF. Here the CDR3 DNA reads TGTGCCAGCAGCTTAACTCGGGGGCAGGGGGCTAACTATGGCTACACCTTC. The chain carries TRBV7-2 and TRBJ1-2, with TRBD1 matching over 7 bases. The CDR3 loop spans 17 amino acids. The V gene's germline CDR1 is SGHTA and CDR2 FQGNSA. Unmatched junction bases numbered 9, after V lost 2 bases and J lost 0 bases.